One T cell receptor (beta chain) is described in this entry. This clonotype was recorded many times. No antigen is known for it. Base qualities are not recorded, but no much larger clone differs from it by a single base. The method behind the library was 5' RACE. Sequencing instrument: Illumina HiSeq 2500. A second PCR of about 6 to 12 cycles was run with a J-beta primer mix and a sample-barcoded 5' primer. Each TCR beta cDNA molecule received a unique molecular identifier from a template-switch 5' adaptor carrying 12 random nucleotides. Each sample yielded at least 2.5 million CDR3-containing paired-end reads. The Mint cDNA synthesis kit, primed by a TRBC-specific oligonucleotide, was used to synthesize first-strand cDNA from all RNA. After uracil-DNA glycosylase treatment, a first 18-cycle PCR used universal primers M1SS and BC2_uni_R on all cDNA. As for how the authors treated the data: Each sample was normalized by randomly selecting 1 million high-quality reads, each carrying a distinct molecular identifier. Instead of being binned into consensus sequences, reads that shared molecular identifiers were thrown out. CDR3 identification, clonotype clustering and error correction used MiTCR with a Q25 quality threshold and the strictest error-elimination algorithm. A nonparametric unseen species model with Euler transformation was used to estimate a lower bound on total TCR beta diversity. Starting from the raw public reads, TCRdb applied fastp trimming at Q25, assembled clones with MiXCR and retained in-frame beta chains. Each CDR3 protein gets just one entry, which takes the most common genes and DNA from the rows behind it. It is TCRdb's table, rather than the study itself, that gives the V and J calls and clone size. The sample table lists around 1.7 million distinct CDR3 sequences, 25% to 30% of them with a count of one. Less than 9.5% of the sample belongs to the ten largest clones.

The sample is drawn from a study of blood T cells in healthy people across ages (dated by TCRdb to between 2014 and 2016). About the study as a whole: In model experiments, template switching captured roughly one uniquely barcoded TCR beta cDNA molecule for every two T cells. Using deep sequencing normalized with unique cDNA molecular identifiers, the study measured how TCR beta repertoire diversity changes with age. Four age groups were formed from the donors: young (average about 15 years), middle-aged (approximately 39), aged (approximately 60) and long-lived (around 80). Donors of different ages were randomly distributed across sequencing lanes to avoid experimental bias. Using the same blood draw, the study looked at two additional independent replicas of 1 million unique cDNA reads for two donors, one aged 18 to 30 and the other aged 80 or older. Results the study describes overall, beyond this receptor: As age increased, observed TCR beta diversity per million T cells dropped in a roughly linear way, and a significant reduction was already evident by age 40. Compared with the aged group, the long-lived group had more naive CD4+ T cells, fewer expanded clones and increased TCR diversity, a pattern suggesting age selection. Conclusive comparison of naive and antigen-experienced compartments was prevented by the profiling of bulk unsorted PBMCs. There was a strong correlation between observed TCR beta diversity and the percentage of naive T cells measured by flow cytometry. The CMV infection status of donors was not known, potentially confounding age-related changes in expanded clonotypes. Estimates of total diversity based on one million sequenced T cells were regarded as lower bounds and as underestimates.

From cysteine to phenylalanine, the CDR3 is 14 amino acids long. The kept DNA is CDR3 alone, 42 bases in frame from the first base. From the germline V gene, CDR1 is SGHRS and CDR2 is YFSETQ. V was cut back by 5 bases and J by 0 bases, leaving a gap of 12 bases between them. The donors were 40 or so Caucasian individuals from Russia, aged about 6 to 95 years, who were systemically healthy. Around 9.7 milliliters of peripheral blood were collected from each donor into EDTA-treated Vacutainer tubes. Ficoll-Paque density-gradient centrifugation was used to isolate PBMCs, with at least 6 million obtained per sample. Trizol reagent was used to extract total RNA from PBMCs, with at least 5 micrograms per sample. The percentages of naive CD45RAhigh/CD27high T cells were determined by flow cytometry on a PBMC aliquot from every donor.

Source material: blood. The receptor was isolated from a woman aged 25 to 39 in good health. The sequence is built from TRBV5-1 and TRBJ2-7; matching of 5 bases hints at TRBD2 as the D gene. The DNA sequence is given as TGCGCCAGCAGGGCCGGGGATAGCTCCTACGAGCAGTACTTC. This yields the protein CASRAGDSSYEQYF.